The clone carrying this T cell receptor beta chain showed up many times. This sample is part of a study of neurological immune-mediated disorders. MiXCR was run by TCRdb on the 5' RACE reads, yielding one entry per CDR3 protein. The sample includes roughly 74,000 distinct CDR3 sequences, approximately 5.2% of them seen just once. The CDR3 covers 14 residues. With 8 bases removed from V and 5 bases from J, the gap between germline ends came to 17 bases. The receptor's source is a man between 18 and 29 years old with multiple sclerosis. The sequencing sample was made of PBMCs. The chain has TRBV12-3 or TRBV12-4 and TRBJ2-3, with D possibly being TRBD2 (6 bases). The CDR3 here is CASGGSGMGDTQYF. The DNA for the CDR3 is TGTGCCAGCGGGGGGTCAGGGATGGGAGATACGCAGTATTTT.